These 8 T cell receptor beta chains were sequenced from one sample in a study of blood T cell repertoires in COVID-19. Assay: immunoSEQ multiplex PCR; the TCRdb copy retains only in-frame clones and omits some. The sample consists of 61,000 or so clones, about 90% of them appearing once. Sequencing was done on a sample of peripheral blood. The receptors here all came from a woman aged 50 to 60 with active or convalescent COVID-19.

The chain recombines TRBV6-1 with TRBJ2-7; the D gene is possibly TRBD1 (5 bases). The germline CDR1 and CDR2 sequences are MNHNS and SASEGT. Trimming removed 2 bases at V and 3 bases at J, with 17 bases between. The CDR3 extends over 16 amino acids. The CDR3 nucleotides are TGTGCCAGCAGTGAATACCTCCAGGGCCCCCGCTACGAGCAGTACTTC. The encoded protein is CASSEYLQGPRYEQYF.

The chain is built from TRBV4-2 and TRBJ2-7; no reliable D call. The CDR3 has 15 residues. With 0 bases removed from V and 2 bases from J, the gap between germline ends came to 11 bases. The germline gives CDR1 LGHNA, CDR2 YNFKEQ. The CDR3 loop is CASSQDPVSAYEQYF. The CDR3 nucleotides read TGTGCCAGCAGCCAAGATCCGGTGTCTGCCTACGAGCAGTACTTC.

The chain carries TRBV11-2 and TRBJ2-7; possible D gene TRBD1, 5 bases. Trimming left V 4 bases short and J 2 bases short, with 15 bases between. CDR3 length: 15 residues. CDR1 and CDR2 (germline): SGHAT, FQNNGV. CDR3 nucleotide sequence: TGTGCCAGCAGCTCCCGATGGGCAGGGCCCTACGAGCAGTACTTC. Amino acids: CASSSRWAGPYEQYF.

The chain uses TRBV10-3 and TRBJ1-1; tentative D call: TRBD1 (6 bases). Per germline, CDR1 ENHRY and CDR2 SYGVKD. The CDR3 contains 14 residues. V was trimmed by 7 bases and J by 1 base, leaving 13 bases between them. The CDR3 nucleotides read TGTGCCATCATGCCGACAGGACAGAACACTGAAGCTTTCTTT. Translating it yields CAIMPTGQNTEAFF.

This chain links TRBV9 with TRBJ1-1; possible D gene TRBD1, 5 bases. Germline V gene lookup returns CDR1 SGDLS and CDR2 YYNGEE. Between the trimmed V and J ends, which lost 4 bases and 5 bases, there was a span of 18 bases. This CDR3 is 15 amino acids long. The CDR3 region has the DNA TGTGCCAGCAGCCTAGCAGGGCAAATCGGGACTGAAGCTTTCTTT. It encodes CASSLAGQIGTEAFF.

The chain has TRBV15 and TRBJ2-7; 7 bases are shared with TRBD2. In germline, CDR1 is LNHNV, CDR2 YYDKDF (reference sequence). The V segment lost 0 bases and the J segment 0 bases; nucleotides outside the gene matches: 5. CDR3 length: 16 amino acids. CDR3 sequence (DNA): TGTGCCACCAGCAGAGATCGGGGCGGGAGCTCCTACGAGCAGTACTTC. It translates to CATSRDRGGSSYEQYF.

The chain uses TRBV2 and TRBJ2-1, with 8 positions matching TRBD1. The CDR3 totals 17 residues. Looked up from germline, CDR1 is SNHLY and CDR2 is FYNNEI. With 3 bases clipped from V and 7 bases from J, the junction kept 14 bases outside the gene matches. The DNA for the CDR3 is TGTGCCAGCAGTGATACAACGGACAGGGTGGATTGGAATGAGCAGTTCTTC. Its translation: CASSDTTDRVDWNEQFF.

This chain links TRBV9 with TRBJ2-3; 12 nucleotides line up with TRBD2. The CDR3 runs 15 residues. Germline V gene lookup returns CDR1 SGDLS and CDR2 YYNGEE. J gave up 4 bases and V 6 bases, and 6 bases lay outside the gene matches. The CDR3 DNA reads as TGTGCCAGCACCCCACGGACTAGCGGGGCAGATACGCAGTATTTT. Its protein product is CASTPRTSGADTQYF.